Below are 22 T cell receptor beta chains sequenced from a single sample in a study of blood T cell repertoires in COVID-19. The data were produced by immunoSEQ multiplex PCR, yet TCRdb's version contains in-frame clones alone and is incomplete. The sample consists of hundreds of thousands of clones, 80% to 95% of them appearing once. Sequenced: peripheral blood. All receptors derive from a man aged 55-75 years with COVID-19, enrolled during active disease.

The chain couples TRBV7-3 to TRBJ2-2; possibly TRBD2 for D (6 bases). CDR3 length equals 15 residues. Looked up from germline, CDR1 is SGHTA and CDR2 is FQGTGA. Trimming shortened V by 5 bases and J by 4 bases, and 14 bases separated the two germline ends. The CDR3 here is CASSPGGLFTGELFF. In DNA, the CDR3 is TGTGCCAGCAGCCCTGGAGGGCTCTTCACCGGGGAGCTGTTTTTT. Full variable domain (rest looked up from reference TRBV7-3 and TRBJ2-2): GAGVSQTPSNKVTEKGKYVELRCDPISGHTALYWYRQSLGQGPEFLIYFQGTGAADDSGLPNDRFFAVRPEGSVSTLKIQRTERGDSAVYLCASSPGGLFTGELFFGEGSRLTVL.

The chain couples TRBV4-2 to TRBJ2-1; 8 bases match TRBD2. Unmatched junction bases numbered 11, after V lost 0 bases and J lost 4 bases. Germline loops: CDR1 LGHNA, CDR2 YNFKEQ. This CDR3 has 18 residues. The CDR3 is CASSQDATKGGGYNEQFF. The CDR3 DNA is TGTGCCAGCAGCCAAGATGCGACGAAGGGCGGGGGGTACAATGAGCAGTTCTTC.

The rearrangement uses TRBV30 and TRBJ2-1; 9 bases line up with TRBD2. Unmatched junction bases numbered 2, after V lost 4 bases and J lost 4 bases. CDR1 GTSNPN and CDR2 SVGIG come from the germline V gene (reference sequence). The CDR3 runs 13 residues. The CDR3 loop is CAWTSGMYNEQFF. CDR3 nucleotide sequence: TGTGCCTGGACTAGCGGGATGTACAATGAGCAGTTCTTC. The whole variable domain, remainder taken from reference TRBV30 and TRBJ2-1, is SQTIHQWPATLVQPVGSPLSLECTVEGTSNPNLYWYRQAAGRGLQLLFYSVGIGQISSEVPQNLSASRPQDRQFILSSKKLLLSDSGFYLCAWTSGMYNEQFFGPGTRLTVL.

This chain connects TRBV5-1 to TRBJ1-4; a possible D gene is TRBD1 (5 bases). Germline assignment: CDR1 SGHRS and CDR2 YFSETQ. Trimming took off 0 bases at V and 4 bases at J, with 10 bases between the two ends. The CDR3 runs to 15 residues. CDR3 region: CASSLGRAFNEKLFF. CDR3 sequence (DNA): TGCGCCAGCAGCTTGGGCAGGGCGTTTAATGAAAAACTGTTTTTT.

CDR3 DNA: TGTGCCAGTACCCTGGACAGAGGCTATGGCTACACCTTC. It encodes CASTLDRGYGYTF. The chain combines TRBV19 with TRBJ1-2, with a weak D call TRBD1 (6 bases). Trimming pared 7 bases from V and 4 bases from J, leaving 13 bases between. Germline V gives CDR1 LNHDA, CDR2 SQIVND (reference sequence). The CDR3 sequence is 13 residues long.

The rearrangement uses TRBV27 and TRBJ1-1, with D possibly TRBD1 on 6 matching bases. Trimming took 3 bases from V and 1 from J, leaving 6 bases between them. Germline CDR1 reads MNHEY; CDR2 reads SMNVEV (reference sequence). The CDR3 is 13 amino acids. This CDR3 reads CASSFRGNTEAFF. The CDR3 nucleotides read TGTGCCAGCAGTTTCAGGGGGAACACTGAAGCTTTCTTT.

The chain combines TRBV19 with TRBJ1-5, with D possibly matching TRBD1 (5 bases). This CDR3 spans 17 amino acids. Germline-derived CDR1 and CDR2 are LNHDA and SQIVND (reference sequence). Trimming left V 3 bases short and J 6 bases short, with 21 bases between. The CDR3 DNA reads TGTGCCAGTAGTATGGATCACGGGGGACGGGTGGGTCAGCCCCAGCATTTT. Protein sequence: CASSMDHGGRVGQPQHF.

The CDR3, as DNA: TGTGCCAGCAGCCCCACCCGGACTAGTCTTTCCTACAATGAGCAGTTCTTC. It specifies CASSPTRTSLSYNEQFF. The chain joins TRBV2 to TRBJ2-1; 7 bases map to TRBD2. CDR1 SNHLY and CDR2 FYNNEI come from the germline V gene. V shed 6 bases and J 1 base; nucleotides not matched to a gene: 12. This CDR3 contains 17 residues.

The chain combines TRBV20-1 with TRBJ1-1, with TRBD1 matching 7 bases. CDR3 size: 14 residues. Germline-derived CDR1 and CDR2 are DFQATT and SNEGSKA (reference sequence). V was clipped by 3 bases and J by 0 bases; unmatched bases: 4. The CDR3 loop is CSASKTGLNTEAFF. The CDR3 region has the DNA TGCAGTGCTAGTAAGACAGGGCTGAACACTGAAGCTTTCTTT.

V is TRBV5-1 and J is TRBJ2-1, with 8 positions matching TRBD1. The ends lost 0 bases at V and 8 bases at J; junction bases unmatched: 7. CDR3 length equals 15 residues. Germline CDR1 is SGHRS and CDR2 is YFSETQ. The CDR3 region is CASSLELAGGDEQFF. CDR3 nucleotide sequence: TGCGCCAGCAGCTTGGAATTGGCAGGGGGCGATGAGCAGTTCTTC.

V gene TRBV10-3 combines with J gene TRBJ1-2; D not certain. Trimming removed 0 bases from V and 7 bases from J, with 15 bases in between. The CDR3 consists of 15 residues. In germline, CDR1 is ENHRY, CDR2 SYGVKD. The CDR3 DNA reads as TGTGCCATCAGTGAGTCACCGGGAGAAGGAGTTGGCTACACCTTC. This encodes CAISESPGEGVGYTF.

The chain couples TRBV6-6 to TRBJ1-2, with D tentatively TRBD1 (6 bases). The V end was cut by 6 bases, the J end by 5 bases, with 13 bases between. There are 13 residues in the CDR3. Germline assignment: CDR1 MNHNY and CDR2 SVGAGI (reference sequence). This CDR3 reads CASRTGTSYGYTF. In nucleotides, the CDR3 is TGTGCCAGCAGGACCGGGACATCTTATGGCTACACCTTC.

The chain has TRBV29-1 and TRBJ2-7; TRBD1 matches at 7 bases. The length of the CDR3 is 13 residues. J gave up 1 base and V 4 bases, and 4 bases lay outside the gene matches. The germline V gene encodes CDR1 SQVTM and CDR2 ANQGSEA. The CDR3 bases are TGCAGCGTTGGGAAGGGACAGTCCTACGAGCAGTACTTC. It encodes CSVGKGQSYEQYF.

This rearrangement joins TRBV28 to TRBJ1-2; 10 bases are a match to TRBD1. CDR1 MDHEN and CDR2 SYDVKM come from the germline V gene. The CDR3 length is 16 residues. Trimming removed 5 bases from V and 6 bases from J; junction bases left unmatched: 12. This CDR3 is CASSADRGLSGNGYTF. The CDR3 DNA sequence: TGTGCCAGCAGTGCCGACAGGGGGCTATCGGGCAATGGCTACACCTTC.

The V and J genes are TRBV7-2 and TRBJ2-3; the match to TRBD1 covers 8 bases. Germline V lookup: CDR1 SGHTA, CDR2 FQGNSA. Trimming took 5 bases from V and 3 from J; bases not matched to a gene: 4. The CDR3 is made up of 14 amino acids. CDR3 nucleotides: TGTGCCAGCAGCCCCCGGACAGGGACAGATACGCAGTATTTT. It yields the protein CASSPRTGTDTQYF.

This clone showed up just once. The V gene is TRBV6-6, the J gene TRBJ2-7; 7 positions match TRBD2. Germline CDR1 is MNHNY and CDR2 is SVGAGI (reference sequence). The CDR3 contains 15 residues. V lost 2 bases, J lost 7 bases, and 11 bases stayed unmatched. CDR3 nucleotides: TGTGCCAGCAGTTACCCGGAAGCGGGGCAAGAGGAGCAGTACTTC. As protein: CASSYPEAGQEEQYF.

V is TRBV30 and J is TRBJ2-7; weak D call: TRBD1 (6 bases). CDR3 size: 15 residues. Trimming took 1 base from V and 2 from J, leaving 15 bases between them. Germline CDR1 is GTSNPN and CDR2 is SVGIG (reference sequence). CDR3 DNA sequence: TGTGCCTGGAGTGGAGGGGGAGACGCGGCCTACGAGCAGTACTTC. Translating it yields CAWSGGGDAAYEQYF.

V gene TRBV7-2 combines with J gene TRBJ2-5; tentatively, D is TRBD2 (6 bases). This CDR3 region has 13 residues. Deletions cut 3 bases from V and 5 bases from J, with 10 bases between. Germline CDR1 SGHTA, CDR2 FQGNSA. The CDR3 coding sequence is TGTGCCAGCAGCTTCGGGACTTCGGAGACCCAGTACTTC. Its protein product is CASSFGTSETQYF.

The chain joins TRBV5-4 to TRBJ2-1, with 7 nucleotides matching TRBD2. V trimming: 0 bases; J trimming: 5 bases; junction bases outside the gene matches: 5. Germline values: CDR1 SGHNT, CDR2 YYREEE (reference sequence). There are 15 residues in the CDR3. CDR3 nucleotide sequence: TGTGCCAGCAGCTTGGGACTAGCTCTAGACAATGAGCAGTTCTTC. Amino acid sequence: CASSLGLALDNEQFF.

J is TRBJ1-5 and V is TRBV9, with 10 bases aligning to TRBD1. This CDR3 is 15 amino acids long. Germline V gene sequence: CDR1 SGDLS, CDR2 YYNGEE. V shed 3 bases, J shed 4 bases, and the junction held 4 bases outside the gene matches. CDR3 sequence (DNA): TGTGCCAGCAGCGGGGGGGACAGGGGAAATCAGCCCCAGCATTTT. Amino acids: CASSGGDRGNQPQHF.

The V gene is TRBV5-4, the J gene TRBJ1-2, with TRBD1 matching 11 bases. J lost 7 bases, V lost 5 bases, and 13 bases had no gene match. This CDR3 spans 16 amino acids. The V gene's germline CDR1 is SGHNT and CDR2 YYREEE (reference sequence). Written as DNA, the CDR3 is TGTGCCAGCAGTTTTGGACAGGGGGCTGATAAGGCTGGCTACACCTTC. Translated, it gives CASSFGQGADKAGYTF.

The chain recombines TRBV28 with TRBJ1-5; perhaps TRBD1 as D (6 bases). The CDR3 runs to 14 residues. Trimming removed 5 bases at V and 7 bases at J, with 15 bases between. Germline V gene sequence: CDR1 MDHEN, CDR2 SYDVKM. CDR3 sequence (DNA): TGTGCCAGCAGTAACCAGGGGACACCACAGCCCCAGCATTTT. It translates to CASSNQGTPQPQHF.